This T cell receptor (beta chain) was sequenced in a study of blood T cell repertoires in COVID-19. Study information: Sites across the United States, Italy and Spain contributed samples from acute and convalescent COVID-19.

Clones were read by immunoSEQ multiplex PCR, and TCRdb kept only the in-frame ones, dropping some. The table includes hundreds of thousands of clones, around 86% detected once. This CDR3 is built from 15 residues. Losses at the gene ends were 6 bases for V and 5 bases for J; bases not matched to a gene: 8. Germline loops: CDR1 WNHNN, CDR2 SYGVQD (reference sequence). Specimen: peripheral blood. V gene TRBV10-1 combines with J gene TRBJ1-1; 11 nucleotides line up with TRBD1. This receptor was identified in a woman aged 25 to 39 with active or convalescent COVID-19. CDR3 in amino acids: CASSDPGQGATEAFF. CDR3 nucleotide sequence: TGCGCCAGCAGCGATCCCGGACAGGGGGCGACTGAAGCTTTCTTT.